The present T cell receptor (beta chain) was sequenced within a study of blood T cell repertoires in COVID-19 (dated by TCRdb to the early 2020s). Looking at the study overall: Samples covering the acute and convalescent phases of COVID-19 were provided by collaborators in the United States, Italy and Spain. The samples were drawn from the first 160 participants of the ongoing ImmuneRACE study and from over 950 subjects provided by 6 global collaborators. Where HLA class I and class II types were available, the types were taken from metadata supplied by the sample provider, not from assay-based typing. The material from the prospective study consisted of cDNA or gDNA derived from T cells, B-cell-depleted T cells, or PBMCs. The repertoires were made available in a free public database intended to serve as a resource for research on the immune response to SARS-CoV-2. Subjects who had been exposed to COVID-19, were actively infected with it, or had recovered from it provided the deeply sampled blood TCRbeta repertoires that made up the dataset. The sample metadata nearly always contained a de-identified subject ID, COVID-19 status, age in years and sex.

The CDR3, cysteine through phenylalanine, is 15 amino acids long. Only the CDR3 DNA is retained, 45 bases long and in frame from the first base. V loses 5 bases of germline sequence and J loses 4 bases, and the interval between the two ends is 15 bases. CDR1 and CDR2 are drawn from the germline V gene: SGHTA, FQGNSA. The full study reports these points: How much clinical and demographic metadata was included differed by source and by participant, and the metadata was provided uncurated.

Note on this clone: It has no known antigen specificity. No much larger clone is present one base from it, and per-base qualities are unavailable.

The immunoSEQ Assay, a bias-controlled multiplex PCR, was used to amplify TCRbeta CDR3 regions from genomic DNA. The paper's processing steps were these. Nucleated cell counts per sample were estimated from amplification of reference gene primers within the assay. Sequence reads were collapsed and filtered to measure the absolute abundance of every unique TCRbeta CDR3 rearrangement. Productive Simpson clonality was computed per sample as the square root of Simpson's diversity index over productive rearrangements. TCRdb stores this immuneACCESS table with in-frame sequences only. Part of the clones is absent; in the studies checked, under half of the shortfall reflects unresolved V genes, and no reason is known for the rest. D and trimming were read from the DNA, whereas the V and J calls and clone size are those reported in that table. Within this sample are some 150,000 clones, with 75% to 85% of them counted one time only. The ten largest clones represent approximately 5% of the sample.

Whole blood was collected in K2EDTA tubes by collaborating institutions according to the institutions' own protocols. For TCRbeta analysis, collaborators shipped samples as frozen whole blood, isolated PBMCs, or DNA extracted from either of those sample types. The rearranged segments are TRBV7-2 and TRBJ1-3; the best D guess is TRBD1, with 6 bases matching. The sequencing sample was made of peripheral blood. The receptor was isolated from a woman between 45 and 60 years old with acute or convalescent COVID-19. The CDR3 has the sequence CASSAQQGTGNTIYF. The DNA reads TGTGCCAGCAGCGCACAACAGGGTACAGGAAACACCATATATTTT.